The clone carrying this TCR beta chain is a singleton in its sample. Trimming at V came to 3 bases and at J to 3 bases, leaving 9 bases not matched to a gene. The CDR3 runs 16 residues. Per the germline V gene, CDR1 is SGHTA and CDR2 is FQGTGA. This record belongs to a study of cytomegalovirus exposure and HLA in healthy donors. Whole-study context: Earlier, 150 million to 200 million T cells were analyzed, and approximately 110 million unique TCR beta sequences were found among them.

This PCR relied on a set of 60 Vbeta primers and 13 Jbeta primers. The repertoire was sequenced with immunoSEQ multiplex PCR; TCRdb's copy has only in-frame clones and lacks some. The sample has 110,000 to 150,000 clones, nearly 85% seen once; the top ten hold less than 4%. The sequence was collected from a male donor in good health and CMV-seronegative. The sample comprised PBMCs. V and J are TRBV7-3 and TRBJ1-1, with 8 bases aligning to TRBD1. CDR3 bases: TGTGCCAGCAGCTTCAAACTAAGGACAGGGTACACTGAAGCTTTCTTT. Its protein product is CASSFKLRTGYTEAFF.